This T cell receptor beta chain was identified in a study of identical twins. Study-wide results and caveats: Out-of-frame alpha sequences shared by twins were enriched for low generation probability. Abundant beta clonotypes from cord blood bore fewer insertions; memory repertoires lacked this pattern.

TCRdb re-analysed the 5' RACE reads in MiXCR, keeping a single row per CDR3 protein. The sample carries about 460,000 distinct CDR3 sequences, 14% recorded once. The CDR3 has 15 residues. Trimming took off 0 bases at V and 3 bases at J, with 13 bases between the two ends. Per the germline V gene, CDR1 is SGDLS and CDR2 is YYNGEE. Healthy Caucasians, and only they, were the donors. This clonotype occurred a few times. The antigen is not known. In addition, the sample was reused for a study of yellow fever vaccine responses in identical twins.

J is TRBJ2-7 and V is TRBV9, with D possibly matching TRBD1 (5 bases). Sequencing was performed on CD4+ T cells sorted from blood. This receptor was obtained from a woman aged 18-29 years in good health. The CDR3 region has the DNA TGTGCCAGCAGCGTAGGTCCGGCAGGGTTCTACGAGCAGTACTTC. Translating gives CASSVGPAGFYEQYF.